These T cell receptor beta chains were read from a single sample in a study of CD8+CD57+ T cells in acquired aplastic anemia. Using its own MiXCR run on the reads, TCRdb lists one record per CDR3 protein. This table holds 250,000 to 300,000 distinct CDR3 sequences, around 60% found once. The sample taken for sequencing was sorted CD4+, CD8+, or CD8+CD57+ T cells (not recorded which) from PBMCs. The receptors were gathered from a human donor with severe aplastic anemia or a healthy control (not recorded which). The CDR3 runs from the conserved cysteine through the conserved F or W. Each record gives: D gene, V gene, J gene, clone size, CDR3 DNA, CDR3 protein. A D gene is named only where the DNA matches it firmly. Only part of the rows carry a size: once, few, many, or a class if the clone is expanded.

NA	TRBV9	TRBJ1-3	NA	TGTGCCAGCAGCGGGAGGAGGGAAAACACCATATATTTT	CASSGRRENTIYF
NA	TRBV5-1	TRBJ2-2	NA	TGCGCCAGCAGCCCGAGGGACAACAGGGAGCTGTTTTTT	CASSPRDNRELFF
NA	TRBV7-9	TRBJ2-6	NA	TGTGCCAGCCTAATAAAGGAGAAAATCTCTGGGGCCAACGTCCTGACTTTC	CASLIKEKISGANVLTF
TRBD2	TRBV7-8	TRBJ2-3	NA	TGTGCCAGCAGCTTTCCTGTAGCGGGGGGGCACACAGATACGCAGTATTTT	CASSFPVAGGHTDTQYF
NA	TRBV6-1	TRBJ2-7	NA	TGTGCCAGCAGTGAACTTCGGGGATACTCCTACAAGCAGTACTTC	CASSELRGYSYKQYF
TRBD1	TRBV30	TRBJ1-2	few	TGTGCCTGGAGCCGCTACTTGGGACAGGGGTTTGATGGCTACACCTTC	CAWSRYLGQGFDGYTF
NA	TRBV28	TRBJ2-7	NA	TGTGCCAGCAGTTTTGGGGGTGGGGGGGCGAGTGAGCAGTACTTC	CASSFGGGGASEQYF
NA	TRBV29-1	TRBJ1-2	NA	TGCAGCGTGGGGGGTGCAGATAACTATGGCTACACCTTC	CSVGGADNYGYTF
NA	TRBV13	TRBJ1-4	many	TGTGCCAGCAGCTTAGGCCCGGGGGGAACTAATGAAAAACTGTTTTTT	CASSLGPGGTNEKLFF
NA	TRBV5-5	TRBJ1-2	once	TGTGCCAGCAGCCGCGGGGACAACTATGGCTACACCTTC	CASSRGDNYGYTF
TRBD1	TRBV2	TRBJ1-3	NA	TGTGCCAGCAAAGGGACAGTCTCTGGAAACACCATATATTTT	CASKGTVSGNTIYF
NA	TRBV5-6	TRBJ1-4	NA	TGTGCCAGCAGCGCAGGGAAGGGATATGAAGAACTGCTTTTT	CASSAGKGYEELLF
NA	TRBV24-1	TRBJ1-6	NA	TGTGCCACCCGGGGGCGGGCTCATTCACCCCTCCACTTT	CATRGRAHSPLHF
NA	TRBV29-1	TRBJ2-7	few	TGCAGCGCCTCCGGCCCCTACGAGCAGTACTTC	CSASGPYEQYF
NA	TRBV7-9	TRBJ1-2	NA	TGTGCCAGCAGCTTAGCGCGGGCAGGGAGAGGCTACACCTTC	CASSLARAGRGYTF
NA	TRBV7-9	TRBJ2-6	few	TGTGCCAGCACAGGGTCTGGGGCCAACGTCCTGACTTTC	CASTGSGANVLTF
NA	TRBV9	TRBJ2-7	many	TGTGCCAGCAGCGTAGCCGAGGGGGGGTACGAGCAGTACTTC	CASSVAEGGYEQYF
NA	TRBV20-1	TRBJ1-2	few	TGCAGTGCCCGGTCTGGACGGGTGGGCTATGGCTACACCTTC	CSARSGRVGYGYTF
NA	TRBV14	TRBJ1-6	NA	TGTGCCAGCAGACAAGAACTGGGTGGGGGGACCCTCCACTTT	CASRQELGGGTLHF
TRBD2	TRBV7-8	TRBJ2-3	NA	TGTGCCAGCAGCTTGGAGTTAGCGGGGAGAGATACGCAGTATTTT	CASSLELAGRDTQYF
TRBD2	TRBV10-3	TRBJ2-2	NA	TGTGCCACCCGGAGACTAGCGGGAGTGGGCGGGGAGCTGTTTTTT	CATRRLAGVGGELFF
NA	TRBV7-3	TRBJ1-3	once	TGTGCCAGCAGCTTAACGCTGGGAAACACCATATATTTT	CASSLTLGNTIYF
NA	TRBV20-1	TRBJ2-1	NA	TGCAGTGCTAGAGGGAATGAAGACAATGAGCAGTTCTTC	CSARGNEDNEQFF
NA	TRBV7-8	TRBJ2-3	NA	TGTGCCAGCAGCTTAGAAGGGGACGCAGATACGCAGTATTTT	CASSLEGDADTQYF
TRBD2	TRBV10-3	TRBJ2-5	NA	TGTGCCATCAGTTATTCCCCTGGCGGGGGGGCCGGAGAGACCCAGTACTTC	CAISYSPGGGAGETQYF
NA	TRBV20-1	TRBJ2-7	NA	TGCAGTGCTGGAGAAGGACAGACTTCCTACGAGCAGTACTTC	CSAGEGQTSYEQYF
NA	TRBV5-1	TRBJ1-1	NA	TGCGCCAGCAGCTTTGAAGGGAACACTGAAGCTTTCTTT	CASSFEGNTEAFF
NA	TRBV20-1	TRBJ2-2	NA	TGCAGTGCCCCAAACCGGCGGGCTTCGAACACCGGGGAGCTGTTTTTT	CSAPNRRASNTGELFF
TRBD1	TRBV7-4	TRBJ2-5	NA	TGTGCCAGCAGCACCAGGGGGCTTAGCAATCAGCCCCAGTACTTC	CASSTRGLSNQPQYF
TRBD2	TRBV14	TRBJ2-1	NA	TGTGCCAGCAGCTTTCCGGGACTAGCGAAATACAATGAGCAGTTCTTC	CASSFPGLAKYNEQFF
TRBD2	TRBV19	TRBJ2-1	many	TGTGCCAGTAGTCCACCTTCTAGCGGGGGGGCCAATGAGCAGTTCTTC	CASSPPSSGGANEQFF
NA	TRBV29-1	TRBJ2-2	NA	TGCAGCGTTGAAGATCGAGGGAGGAACACCGGGGAGCTGTTTTTT	CSVEDRGRNTGELFF
TRBD1	TRBV19	TRBJ2-7	NA	TGTGCCAGTAGTATTTCTACCACCGGGACAGGGCTTTACTTC	CASSISTTGTGLYF
TRBD1	TRBV15	TRBJ2-7	NA	TGTGCCACCAGCAGACAGGGGGACTACGAGCAGTACTTC	CATSRQGDYEQYF
TRBD1	TRBV2	TRBJ1-5	NA	TGTGCCAGCAGGAAGACAGGGATTCTGGGCAATCAGCCCCAGCATTTT	CASRKTGILGNQPQHF
TRBD1	TRBV27	TRBJ1-2	many	TGTGCCAGCAGCCGGACAGGGAGCTTCCATGGCTACACCTTC	CASSRTGSFHGYTF
NA	TRBV19	TRBJ1-3	many	TGTGCCAGTAGCCTATCCGGGGGAAACACCATATATTTT	CASSLSGGNTIYF
TRBD2	TRBV20-1	TRBJ2-6	many	TGCAGTGCTAGGTATCGGGGACTAGCGATTGGGGCCAACGTCCTGACTTTC	CSARYRGLAIGANVLTF
TRBD1	TRBV6-6	TRBJ1-5	many	TGTGCCAGCAGTCCACAGGGGTTGGATCAGCCCCAGCATTTT	CASSPQGLDQPQHF
NA	TRBV5-1	TRBJ2-3	NA	TGCGCCAGCAGCTTGCCGGGCCCGGGGTCAACAGATACGCAGTATTTT	CASSLPGPGSTDTQYF
NA	TRBV27	TRBJ2-1	once	TGTGCCAGCAGTCGGTATGGGGAGCAGTTCTTC	CASSRYGEQFF
NA	TRBV20-1	TRBJ2-1	many	TGCAGTGCTCCACGTATTGGGCTAGTCATTGAGCAGTTCTTC	CSAPRIGLVIEQFF
NA	TRBV2	TRBJ2-3	NA	TGTGCTTCAGCACTATATGGCACAGATACGCAGTATTTT	CASALYGTDTQYF
NA	TRBV20-1	TRBJ1-5	NA	TGCAGTGCCGGGCGCGTTAATCAGCCCCAGCATTTT	CSAGRVNQPQHF